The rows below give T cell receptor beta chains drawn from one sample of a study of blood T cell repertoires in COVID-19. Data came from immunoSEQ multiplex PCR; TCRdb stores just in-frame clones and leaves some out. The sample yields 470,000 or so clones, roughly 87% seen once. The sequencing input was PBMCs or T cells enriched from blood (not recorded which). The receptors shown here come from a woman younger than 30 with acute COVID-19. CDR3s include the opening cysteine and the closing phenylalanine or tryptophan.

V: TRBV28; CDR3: CASSLSGAGANVLTF
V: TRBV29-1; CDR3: CSGGDRAYEQYF
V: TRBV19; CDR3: CASSSNGYTF
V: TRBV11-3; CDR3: CASSPRGAANTEAFF
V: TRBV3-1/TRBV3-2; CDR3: CASSQHGQGSNQPQHF
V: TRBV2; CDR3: CASSTGGRGELFF
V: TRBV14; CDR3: CASSQRVHSGNTIYF
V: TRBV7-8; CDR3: CASSLVRGSYEQYF
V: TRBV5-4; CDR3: CASSLGQGAYNEQFF
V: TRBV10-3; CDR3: CAISESRTGVRAGGDTQYF
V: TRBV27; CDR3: CASSFQHLSPYEQYF
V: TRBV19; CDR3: CASSIVRGASTGELFF
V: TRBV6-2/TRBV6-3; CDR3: CASSTGLAGVETQYF
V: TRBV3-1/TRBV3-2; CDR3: CASSQRTQNEKLFF
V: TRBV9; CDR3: CASSVALAGGQETQYF
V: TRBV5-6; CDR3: CASSLVQGVYEQYF
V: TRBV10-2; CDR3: CASSLGSGRAGETQYF
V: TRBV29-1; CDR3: CSVEDSGSSYEQYF
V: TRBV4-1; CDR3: CASSQDQVTATGASTNEKLFF
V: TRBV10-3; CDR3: CAISEGQNYGYTF
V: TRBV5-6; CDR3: CASSFGRVGYTF
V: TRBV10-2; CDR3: CASRLAGGSYEQYF
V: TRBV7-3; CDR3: CASAIRDRESYEQYF